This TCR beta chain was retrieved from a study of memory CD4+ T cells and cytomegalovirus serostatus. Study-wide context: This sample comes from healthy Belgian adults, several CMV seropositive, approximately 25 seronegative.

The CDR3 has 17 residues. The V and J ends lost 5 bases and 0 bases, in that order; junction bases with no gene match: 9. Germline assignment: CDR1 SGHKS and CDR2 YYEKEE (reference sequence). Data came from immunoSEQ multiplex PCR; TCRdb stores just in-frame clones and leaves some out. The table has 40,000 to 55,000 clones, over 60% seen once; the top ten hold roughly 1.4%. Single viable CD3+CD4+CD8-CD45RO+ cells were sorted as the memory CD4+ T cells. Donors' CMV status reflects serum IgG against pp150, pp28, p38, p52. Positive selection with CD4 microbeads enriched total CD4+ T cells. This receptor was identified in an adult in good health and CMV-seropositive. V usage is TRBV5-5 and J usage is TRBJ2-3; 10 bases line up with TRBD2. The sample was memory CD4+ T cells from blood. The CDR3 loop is CASSRLAGAASTDTQYF. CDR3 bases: TGTGCCAGCAGTCGCCTAGCGGGGGCCGCTAGCACAGATACGCAGTATTTT.